The 18 T cell receptor beta chains in this list originate from one sample, sequenced in a study of CXCR3-negative and CXCR3-positive naive CD8 T cells. Regarding the study as a whole: Hydrophobicity of TRB CDR3s was greater in CXCR3-positive naive cells than in CXCR3-negative naive cells.

The antigens these receptors bind are not known. Via 5' RACE with UMI labels, TRB cDNA libraries were prepared. With the 5' RACE reads reprocessed, TCRdb shows one record per CDR3 protein and no DNA. The sample table includes approximately 88,000 distinct CDR3 sequences. The sample consisted of naive CXCR3+ CD8+ T cells from blood. Indicated subset: CD45RO-CCR7+CD27+CD95- naive CD8+ T cells expressing CXCR3 (TNR3+). These receptors originate from a human donor in good health. Some clones in this sample may be carry-over from other donors' samples.

The chain combines TRBV20-1 with TRBJ2-1. The germline gives CDR1 DFQATT, CDR2 SNEGSKA (reference sequence). There are 15 residues in the CDR3. CDR3 protein: CSASDGGSSYNEQFF.

The chain employs TRBV5-6 and TRBJ2-1; TCRdb's D gene call, TRBD1, goes unchecked for lack of DNA. Germline CDR1 SGHDT, CDR2 YYEEEE. There are 17 residues in the CDR3. The CDR3 spells CASSFLPGNSSRYEQFF.

The chain has TRBV9 and TRBJ2-1. Germline V gene data show CDR1 as SGDLS and CDR2 as YYNGEE. This CDR3 spans 11 amino acids. CDR3: CASSESTEQFF.

The chain links TRBV27 to TRBJ1-2; TCRdb calls TRBD1, which cannot be checked without DNA. Germline V gene data show CDR1 as MNHEY and CDR2 as SMNVEV (reference sequence). This CDR3 is built from 14 residues. The CDR3 loop is CASSLTGANYGYTF.

This chain joins TRBV4-1 and TRBJ2-7. Germline CDR1 and CDR2: MGHRA and YSYEKL. This CDR3 has 11 residues. The CDR3 here is CASSQGNEQYF.

This sequence joins TRBV29-1 and TRBJ2-2; without DNA, the TCRdb call of TRBD1 cannot be checked. Germline CDR1 reads SQVTM; CDR2 reads ANQGSEA. This CDR3 has 14 residues. Here the CDR3 reads CSVYPRENTGELFF.

The gene calls are TRBV28 and TRBJ1-1. CDR3 length: 13 residues. Germline-derived CDR1 and CDR2 are MDHEN and SYDVKM. CDR3 sequence reads: CASSAQGGTEAFF. Using reference TRBV28 and TRBJ1-1 for the parts outside the CDR3, the full variable domain is DVKVTQSSRYLVKRTGEKVFLECVQDMDHENMFWYRQDPGLGLRLIYFSYDVKMKEKGDIPEGYSVSREKKERFSLILESASTNQTSMYLCASSAQGGTEAFFGQGTRLTVV.

The chain couples TRBV6-5 to TRBJ2-7; the TCRdb call, TRBD2, lacks DNA for checking. CDR1 and CDR2 (germline): MNHEY, SVGAGI. The CDR3 contains 14 residues. The CDR3: CASSKETSGFEQYF.

The J gene is TRBJ2-1, the V gene TRBV12-3 or TRBV12-4. The CDR3 is made up of 14 amino acids. CDR3 amino acids: CASSRTSSYNEQFF.

This chain joins TRBV6-5 and TRBJ2-3; the D call from TCRdb, TRBD1, cannot be confirmed without DNA. The CDR3 consists of 18 residues. CDR1 MNHEY and CDR2 SVGAGI come from the germline V gene. The chain's CDR3 is CAGSYEPLRGSSTDTQYF.

The J gene is TRBJ2-1, the V gene TRBV5-5. The CDR3 sequence is 14 residues long. Per germline, CDR1 SGHKS and CDR2 YYEKEE (reference sequence). CDR3 protein: CASSLVRIYNEQFF.

V is TRBV29-1 and J is TRBJ2-1; TCRdb's assignment of TRBD1 cannot be checked, as there is no DNA. This CDR3 is built from 12 residues. Germline V lookup: CDR1 SQVTM, CDR2 ANQGSEA. CDR3: CSVEVQGNEQFF.

The chain recombines TRBV7-2 with TRBJ1-6. CDR1 and CDR2 from the germline V gene are SGHTA and FQGNSA. This CDR3 contains 17 residues. CDR3: CASSFFERSSYNSPLHF.

J is TRBJ2-1 and V is TRBV4-1. From germline, CDR1 is MGHRA and CDR2 YSYEKL. This CDR3 region has 12 residues. Here the CDR3 reads CASSQPNNEQFF.

This chain's CDR3 is CASSLEQGATLPYNEQFF. This chain uses TRBV7-8 with TRBJ2-1; TCRdb lists TRBD1, though no DNA is available to test this call. This CDR3 has 18 residues. Germline V gene sequence: CDR1 SGHVS, CDR2 FQNEAQ.

This chain links TRBV7-9 with TRBJ1-1; the D gene TCRdb calls, TRBD1, cannot be checked with no DNA. This CDR3 contains 15 residues. Germline V gene sequence: CDR1 SEHNR, CDR2 FQNEAQ (reference sequence). The CDR3 protein is CASSLEGGWNTEAFF.

The chain couples TRBV21-1 to TRBJ2-5; TCRdb's assignment of TRBD1 cannot be checked, as there is no DNA. TRBV21-1 is termed a pseudogene. The CDR3 runs to 15 residues. CDR3: CASSKDRTGRETQYF.

The gene calls are TRBV4-3 and TRBJ1-4; checking the TCRdb D call of TRBD1 is not possible without DNA. The CDR3 totals 16 residues. CDR1 is LGHNA, CDR2 YSLEER, per germline. CDR3: CASSLDRGRTNEKLFF.